One and the same sample provided the 26 T cell receptor beta chains below, sequenced in a study of T cell responses to AZD1222 COVID-19 vaccine. TCRdb keeps only in-frame clones here, not all; method: immunoSEQ multiplex PCR. The table has around 250,000 clones, more than 80% seen once. The sequencing used peripheral blood, collected on day 0 of AZD1222 vaccination. The receptors derive from an adult in good health.

The rearrangement links TRBV29-1 to TRBJ1-2; TRBD1 aligns across 8 bases. CDR1 is SQVTM, CDR2 ANQGSEA, per germline. This CDR3 region has 12 residues. Germline trimming cut 5 bases from V and 6 bases from J; bases unmatched to any gene: 5. As DNA, the CDR3 is TGCAGCGTTTCAGGGGGCCTAGATGGCTACACCTTC. Translated, it gives CSVSGGLDGYTF.

V is TRBV2 and J is TRBJ1-5; D is unresolved. The CDR3 has 14 residues. V lost 3 bases to trimming and J lost 5 bases, with 11 bases between them. The germline gives CDR1 SNHLY, CDR2 FYNNEI. CDR3 DNA sequence: TGTGCCAGCAGTGACCGGGCCGAAGATCAGCCCCAGCATTTT. Protein sequence: CASSDRAEDQPQHF.

The genes are TRBV12-3 or TRBV12-4 and TRBJ1-1; no reliable D call. The CDR3 runs to 12 residues. With 7 bases removed from V and 1 base from J, the gap between germline ends came to 7 bases. The CDR3 region is CASTRQNTEAFF. The DNA of the CDR3 is TGTGCCAGCACCCGACAGAACACTGAAGCTTTCTTT.

This chain connects TRBV27 to TRBJ1-2; 7 bases agree with TRBD1. The CDR3 is made up of 13 amino acids. V lost 6 bases, J lost 4 bases, and 5 bases stayed unmatched. CDR1 MNHEY and CDR2 SMNVEV come from the germline V gene (reference sequence). CDR3 coding DNA: TGTGCCAGCAGGTACAGGGGATCCTATGGCTACACCTTC. It specifies CASRYRGSYGYTF.

The chain combines TRBV14 with TRBJ1-2, with no clear D. Germline V CDR1 and CDR2: SGHDN, FVKESK. This CDR3 region has 14 residues. Trimming removed 1 base from V and 4 bases from J, with 10 bases in between. CDR3 in amino acids: CASSQGHRTYGYTF. The CDR3 nucleotides read TGTGCCAGCAGCCAAGGACACCGAACCTATGGCTACACCTTC.

The V call is TRBV18, the J call TRBJ1-5; 8 nucleotides line up with TRBD1. This CDR3 comprises 18 residues. The J segment lost 2 bases and the V segment lost 2 bases, leaving 11 bases of the junction unmatched. CDR1 KGHSH and CDR2 LQKENI come from the germline V gene. The CDR3 DNA sequence: TGTGCCAGCTCACCAGCGGCACCTGGACAGGGTGGCAATCAGCCCCAGCATTTT. It is translated as CASSPAAPGQGGNQPQHF.

The chain links TRBV27 to TRBJ2-3; D uncertain. The germline V gene has CDR1 MNHEY and CDR2 SMNVEV (reference sequence). The germline V and J ends were trimmed by 0 bases and 6 bases, with 10 bases remaining between them. The CDR3 extends over 14 amino acids. This chain's CDR3 is CASSLSRVGDTQYF. CDR3 nucleotides: TGTGCCAGCAGTTTATCACGGGTGGGGGATACGCAGTATTTT.

The chain has TRBV18 and TRBJ2-7; D is perhaps TRBD1 or TRBD2 (6 bases each). Trimming took off 4 bases at V and 4 bases at J, with 26 bases between the two ends. Germline V gene data show CDR1 as KGHSH and CDR2 as LQKENI. There are 18 residues in the CDR3. CDR3 residues: CASSRGLIGQLLSYEQYF. The CDR3 nucleotides are TGTGCCAGCTCACGGGGACTCATAGGACAGCTTCTTTCGTACGAGCAGTACTTC.

This rearrangement joins TRBV29-1 to TRBJ1-2, with 7 bases identical to TRBD1. Germline CDR1 reads SQVTM; CDR2 reads ANQGSEA. This CDR3 spans 13 amino acids. The V segment lost 3 bases and the J segment 7 bases; nucleotides outside the gene matches: 8. DNA for the CDR3: TGCAGCGTTGACAAAGGACAGGATTCTGGCTACACCTTC. This translates into CSVDKGQDSGYTF.

The rearrangement links TRBV6-6 to TRBJ1-5; D is ambiguous. CDR1 and CDR2 from the germline V gene are MNHNY and SVGAGI (reference sequence). Trimming removed 6 bases at V and 3 bases at J, with 9 bases between. This CDR3 region has 13 residues. The DNA for the CDR3 is TGTGCCAGCAGCCCCAGCTACAATCAGCCCCAGCATTTT. It translates to CASSPSYNQPQHF.

The V and J genes are TRBV5-4 and TRBJ2-2; D could derive from TRBD1 or TRBD2 (7 bases each). The germline gives CDR1 SGHNT, CDR2 YYREEE (reference sequence). The CDR3 is 16 amino acids. Deletions cut 3 bases from V and 4 bases from J, with 16 bases between. CDR3 nucleotides: TGTGCCAGCAGCTCTGGGGGGGCAGGGGGCACCGGGGAGCTGTTTTTT. This codes for CASSSGGAGGTGELFF.

Written as DNA, the CDR3 is TGTGCCAGCAGTTTATCGACCGCCGTTAACTATGGCTACACCTTC. It encodes CASSLSTAVNYGYTF. This rearrangement joins TRBV28 to TRBJ1-2; D unresolved. Trimming shortened V by 1 base and J by 1 base, and 10 bases separated the two germline ends. From germline, CDR1 is MDHEN and CDR2 SYDVKM. The CDR3 contains 15 residues.

About this clone itself: The sample contains more than one DNA sequence encoding this CDR3. Here the CDR3 DNA reads TGTGCCAGCTCCCGACAGGGAAACACTGAAGCTTTCTTT. Translating it yields CASSRQGNTEAFF. The chain employs TRBV7-9 and TRBJ1-1; 7 nucleotides agree with TRBD1. The germline CDR1 and CDR2 sequences are SEHNR and FQNEAQ (reference sequence). CDR3 length equals 13 residues. The V gene end was trimmed by 8 bases and the J gene end by 2 bases; junction bases not matched to a gene: 5.

The chain carries TRBV6-1 and TRBJ2-7; TRBD1 matches 10 bases. The ends lost 8 bases at V and 3 bases at J; junction bases unmatched: 7. This CDR3 is 14 amino acids long. From germline, CDR1 is MNHNS and CDR2 SASEGT. The CDR3 is CASGHGTGVYEQYF. CDR3 in DNA: TGTGCCAGCGGCCATGGGACAGGGGTCTACGAGCAGTACTTC.

The rearrangement links TRBV10-3 to TRBJ2-5; D may be TRBD2 (6 bases). Trimming took 2 bases from V and 5 from J, leaving 15 bases between them. In germline, CDR1 is ENHRY, CDR2 SYGVKD. CDR3 length: 15 amino acids. CDR3 residues: CAISEEQWGEETQYF. For the CDR3, the DNA is TGTGCCATCAGTGAGGAGCAATGGGGGGAGGAGACCCAGTACTTC.

The chain has TRBV14 and TRBJ2-2, with D maybe TRBD1 (6 bases). In germline, CDR1 is SGHDN, CDR2 FVKESK. V dropped 2 bases and J dropped 1 base, with 11 bases sitting between them. This CDR3 spans 16 amino acids. The chain's CDR3 is CASSQQGPRNTGELFF. The CDR3 DNA sequence: TGTGCCAGCAGCCAACAGGGGCCGAGGAACACCGGGGAGCTGTTTTTT. The variable domain in full, completed from reference TRBV14 and TRBJ2-2, reads EAGVTQFPSHSVIEKGQTVTLRCDPISGHDNLYWYRRVMGKEIKFLLHFVKESKQDESGMPNNRFLAERTGGTYSTLKVQPAELEDSGVYFCASSQQGPRNTGELFFGEGSRLTVL.

The chain has TRBV4-1 and TRBJ1-1, with 8 nucleotides matching TRBD1. Germline loops: CDR1 MGHRA, CDR2 YSYEKL. V lost 5 bases and J lost 1; bases outside the gene matches: 6. There are 15 residues in the CDR3. The CDR3 here is CASSSPGQANTEAFF. The CDR3 nucleotides are TGCGCCAGCAGCTCTCCGGGACAGGCGAACACTGAAGCTTTCTTT.

The table lists this clone with a count of one. The rearrangement uses TRBV30 and TRBJ2-5; no clear D gene. Trimming removed 0 bases at V and 4 bases at J, with 6 bases between. CDR1 and CDR2 from the germline V gene are GTSNPN and SVGIG (reference sequence). The CDR3 loop spans 12 amino acids. CDR3 DNA: TGTGCCTGGAGTGTACTGAGAGAGACCCAGTACTTC. It specifies CAWSVLRETQYF.

The chain employs TRBV27 and TRBJ2-5, with TRBD2 matching over 12 bases. In germline, CDR1 is MNHEY, CDR2 SMNVEV (reference sequence). This CDR3 contains 17 residues. Trimming took 3 bases from V and 5 from J; bases not matched to a gene: 10. This CDR3 is CASSLWASGGAWETQYF. The CDR3 DNA follows: TGTGCCAGCAGTTTGTGGGCTAGCGGGGGGGCATGGGAGACCCAGTACTTC.

In its sample, this clone was seen once. The chain is built from TRBV2 and TRBJ1-1; D gene uncertain. Germline CDR1 SNHLY, CDR2 FYNNEI. Trimming removed 7 bases at V and 0 bases at J, with 9 bases between. This CDR3 is built from 13 residues. The CDR3 DNA reads as TGTGCCAGCATAGAGGGATTGAACACTGAAGCTTTCTTT. Amino acid sequence: CASIEGLNTEAFF.

The rearrangement joins TRBV13 to TRBJ1-4; no reliable D call. The CDR3 extends over 16 amino acids. Trimming pared 5 bases from V and 0 bases from J, leaving 13 bases between. Germline loops: CDR1 PRHDT, CDR2 FYEKMQ (reference sequence). CDR3 sequence (DNA): TGTGCCAGCAGCCTATCCCCAGTTGCAACTAATGAAAAACTGTTTTTT. Translation gives CASSLSPVATNEKLFF.

The chain is built from TRBV10-3 and TRBJ1-5; no definite D call. The length of the CDR3 is 14 residues. CDR1 ENHRY and CDR2 SYGVKD come from the germline V gene. Trimming shortened V by 3 bases and J by 7 bases, and 13 bases separated the two germline ends. In DNA form, the CDR3 reads TGTGCCATCAGTGAAACACTAGCGCCCCAGCCCCAGCATTTT. The encoded protein is CAISETLAPQPQHF.

V gene TRBV3-1 (or the pseudogene TRBV3-2) combines with J gene TRBJ1-6; D not certain. Germline V gives CDR1 LGHDT, CDR2 YNNKEL (reference sequence). The CDR3 is 16 amino acids. V was clipped by 1 base and J by 12 bases, with 19 bases between them. CDR3: CASSQGSPGNLLPLHF. CDR3 nucleotides: TGTGCCAGCAGCCAAGGCTCCCCCGGGAATTTACTACCCCTCCACTTT.

This clone appeared a single time. The chain employs TRBV30 and TRBJ1-2; 7 bases agree with TRBD1. The CDR3 covers 15 residues. Germline CDR1 GTSNPN, CDR2 SVGIG (reference sequence). The V segment lost 0 bases and the J segment 4 bases; nucleotides outside the gene matches: 8. The CDR3 here is CAWSVLRDSPYGYTF. CDR3 bases: TGTGCCTGGAGTGTACTAAGGGACAGCCCCTATGGCTACACCTTC. Full variable domain (missing parts from reference TRBV30 and TRBJ1-2): SQTIHQWPATLVQPVGSPLSLECTVEGTSNPNLYWYRQAAGRGLQLLFYSVGIGQISSEVPQNLSASRPQDRQFILSSKKLLLSDSGFYLCAWSVLRDSPYGYTFGSGTRLTVV.

The chain combines TRBV10-3 with TRBJ2-7; 8 bases match TRBD1. The V and J ends lost 10 bases and 2 bases, in that order; junction bases with no gene match: 7. The CDR3 covers 13 residues. Germline V gene sequence: CDR1 ENHRY, CDR2 SYGVKD. CDR3 DNA sequence: TGTGCCACTTCCGGGACAGGTCCCTACGAGCAGTACTTC. It is translated as CATSGTGPYEQYF.

This chain uses TRBV29-1 with TRBJ2-1; TRBD2 aligns across 13 bases. Looked up from germline, CDR1 is SQVTM and CDR2 is ANQGSEA. The J segment lost 8 bases and the V segment lost 6 bases, leaving 7 bases of the junction unmatched. The CDR3 extends over 14 amino acids. The CDR3 spells CSVSGLAGVYEQFF. As DNA, the CDR3 is TGCAGCGTCTCTGGACTAGCGGGAGTGTATGAGCAGTTCTTC.